The clone carrying this T cell receptor beta chain was recorded only once. The CDR3 consists of 13 residues. From germline, CDR1 is LGHDT and CDR2 YNNKEL (reference sequence). V lost 5 bases and J 7 bases, leaving 9 bases between the germline ends. The entry originates in a study of brain T cells in children with intractable seizures. Sequenced by immunoSEQ multiplex PCR; TCRdb stores in-frame clones only, minus some. The sample lists about 22,000 clones, under 95% occurring once. The sequenced cases were selected for having the highest brain T cell transcript signatures. Before surgery, patients took at least one anti-epileptic drug.

The source is a boy aged 10-17 years with focal cortical dysplasia and intractable seizures. The chain is built from TRBV3-1 (or the pseudogene TRBV3-2) and TRBJ1-6; a possible D gene is TRBD1 (5 bases). Material: peripheral blood, obtained at surgery. DNA of the CDR3: TGTGCCAGCAGCTGGGGCCCAAATTCACCCCTCCACTTT. It codes for CASSWGPNSPLHF.